The following is a T cell receptor beta chain sequence with its context. TCRdb's copy holds only in-frame clones and misses some; the assay was immunoSEQ multiplex PCR. The data hold 90,000 to 95,000 clones, with about 90% observed a single time. The data are from a study of OX40 agonist ivuxolimab in advanced cancers. Across the study: Partial responses were observed in three patients, of whom one had hepatocellular carcinoma and two had cutaneous melanoma.

Trimming at V came to 3 bases and at J to 4 bases, leaving 9 bases not matched to a gene. CDR3 length equals 16 residues. The V gene's germline CDR1 is SGHRS and CDR2 YFSETQ. The chain carries TRBV5-1 and TRBJ2-1; TRBD2 agrees at 8 bases. The receptor was derived from an adult with an advanced solid tumor such as melanoma, head and neck, liver or kidney cancer. The specimen comprised CD4+ or CD8+ T cells sorted from blood, sampled in a trial of the OX40 agonist ivuxolimab. CDR3 protein: CASSSFELAGYNEQFF. CDR3 coding DNA: TGCGCCAGCAGCTCGTTTGAGTTAGCGGGATACAATGAGCAGTTCTTC.